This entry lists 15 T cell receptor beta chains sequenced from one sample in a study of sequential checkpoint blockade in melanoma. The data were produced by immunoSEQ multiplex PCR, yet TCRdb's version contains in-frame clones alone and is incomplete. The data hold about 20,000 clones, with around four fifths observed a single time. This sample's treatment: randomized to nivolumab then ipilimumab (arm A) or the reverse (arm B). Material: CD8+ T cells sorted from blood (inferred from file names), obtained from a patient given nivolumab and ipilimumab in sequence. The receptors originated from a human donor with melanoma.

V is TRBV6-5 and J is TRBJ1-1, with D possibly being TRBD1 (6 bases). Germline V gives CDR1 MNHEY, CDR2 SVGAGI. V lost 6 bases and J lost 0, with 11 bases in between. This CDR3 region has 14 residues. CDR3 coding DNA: TGTGCCAGCAGCGACGGGGGGCTGAACACTGAAGCTTTCTTT. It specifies CASSDGGLNTEAFF.

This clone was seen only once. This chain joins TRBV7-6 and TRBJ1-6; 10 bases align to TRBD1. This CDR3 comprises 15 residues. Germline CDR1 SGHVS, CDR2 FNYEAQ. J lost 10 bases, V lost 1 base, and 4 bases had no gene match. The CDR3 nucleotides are TGTGCCAGCAGCTTAGGAGGGACAGGGGACTCACCCCTCCACTTT. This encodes CASSLGGTGDSPLHF.

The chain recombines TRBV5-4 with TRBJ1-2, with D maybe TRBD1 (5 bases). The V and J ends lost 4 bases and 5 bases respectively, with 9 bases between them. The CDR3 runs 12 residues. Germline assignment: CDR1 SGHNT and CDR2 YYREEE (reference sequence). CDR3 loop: CASSDSQYGYTF. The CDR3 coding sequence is TGTGCCAGCAGCGACAGTCAGTATGGCTACACCTTC.

The CDR3 DNA reads TGTGCCAGCTCACGTGTAACCCGGGACAGGGATTATGGCTACACCTTC. It specifies CASSRVTRDRDYGYTF. The chain uses TRBV18 and TRBJ1-2; 9 bases map to TRBD1. The CDR3 contains 16 residues. V dropped 4 bases and J dropped 5; count of bases not matched to a gene: 11. Germline CDR1 and CDR2: KGHSH and LQKENI.

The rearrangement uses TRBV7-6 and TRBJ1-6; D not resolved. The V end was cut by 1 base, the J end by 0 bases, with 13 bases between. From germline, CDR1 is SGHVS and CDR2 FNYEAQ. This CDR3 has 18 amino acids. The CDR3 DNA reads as TGTGCCAGCAGCTTAGGCCCAGCGCTGAGCTCCTATAATTCACCCCTCCACTTT. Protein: CASSLGPALSSYNSPLHF.

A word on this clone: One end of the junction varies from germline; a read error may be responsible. The CDR3 region is CASSLGHKDRGNEQFF. CDR3 nucleotides: TGTGCTAGCAGCTTAGGCCATAAGGACAGGGGGAATGAGCAGTTCTTC. The V and J genes are TRBV7-7 and TRBJ2-1; 10 bases map to TRBD1. CDR1 SSHAT and CDR2 FNYEAQ come from the germline V gene (reference sequence). The CDR3 is made up of 16 amino acids.

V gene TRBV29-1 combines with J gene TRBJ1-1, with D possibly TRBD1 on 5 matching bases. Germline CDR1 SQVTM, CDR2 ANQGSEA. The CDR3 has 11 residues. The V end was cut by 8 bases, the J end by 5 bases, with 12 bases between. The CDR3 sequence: CSTAGGTEAFF. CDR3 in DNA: TGCAGCACCGCCGGGGGGACTGAAGCTTTCTTT.

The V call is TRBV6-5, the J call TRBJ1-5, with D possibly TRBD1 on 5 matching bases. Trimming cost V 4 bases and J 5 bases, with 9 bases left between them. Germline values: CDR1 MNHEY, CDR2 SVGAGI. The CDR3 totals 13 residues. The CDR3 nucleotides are TGTGCCAGCAGTTCCACAGGTGATCAGCCCCAGCATTTT. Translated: CASSSTGDQPQHF.

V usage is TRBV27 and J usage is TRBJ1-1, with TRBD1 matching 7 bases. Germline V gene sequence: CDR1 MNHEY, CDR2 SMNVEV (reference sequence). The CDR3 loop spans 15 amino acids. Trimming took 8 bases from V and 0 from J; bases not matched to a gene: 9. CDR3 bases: TGTGCCAGCCGTCCCGGGACAGTTTTGAACACTGAAGCTTTCTTT. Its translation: CASRPGTVLNTEAFF.

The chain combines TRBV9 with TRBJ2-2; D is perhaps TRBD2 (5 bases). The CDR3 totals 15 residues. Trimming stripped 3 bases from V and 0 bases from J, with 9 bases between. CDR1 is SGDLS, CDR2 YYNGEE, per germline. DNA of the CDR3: TGTGCCAGCAGCGCACTAGAGACGAACACCGGGGAGCTGTTTTTT. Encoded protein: CASSALETNTGELFF.

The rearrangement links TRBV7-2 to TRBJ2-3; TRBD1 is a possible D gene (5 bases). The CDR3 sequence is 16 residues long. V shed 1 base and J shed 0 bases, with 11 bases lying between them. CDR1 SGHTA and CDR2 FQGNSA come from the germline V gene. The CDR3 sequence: CASSLGTGTSTDTQYF. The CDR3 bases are TGTGCCAGCAGCTTAGGAACAGGTACTAGCACAGATACGCAGTATTTT.

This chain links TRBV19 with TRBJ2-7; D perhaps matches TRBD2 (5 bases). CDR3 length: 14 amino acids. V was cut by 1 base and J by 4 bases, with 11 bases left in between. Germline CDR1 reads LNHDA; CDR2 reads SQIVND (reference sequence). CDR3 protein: CASSIGEGLYEQYF. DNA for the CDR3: TGTGCCAGTAGTATAGGCGAGGGTCTGTACGAGCAGTACTTC.

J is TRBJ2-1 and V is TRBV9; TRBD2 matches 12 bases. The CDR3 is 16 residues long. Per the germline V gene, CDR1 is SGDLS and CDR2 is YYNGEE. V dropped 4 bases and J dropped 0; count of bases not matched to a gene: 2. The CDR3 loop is CASSPSGGGSYNEQFF. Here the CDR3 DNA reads TGTGCCAGCAGCCCTAGCGGGGGGGGCTCCTACAATGAGCAGTTCTTC.

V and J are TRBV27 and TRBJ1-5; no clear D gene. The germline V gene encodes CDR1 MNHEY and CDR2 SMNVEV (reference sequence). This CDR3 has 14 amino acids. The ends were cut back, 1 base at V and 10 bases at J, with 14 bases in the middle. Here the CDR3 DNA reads TGTGCCAGCAGTTTATTGGAGGGTAGCGGCCCCCAGCATTTT. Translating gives CASSLLEGSGPQHF.

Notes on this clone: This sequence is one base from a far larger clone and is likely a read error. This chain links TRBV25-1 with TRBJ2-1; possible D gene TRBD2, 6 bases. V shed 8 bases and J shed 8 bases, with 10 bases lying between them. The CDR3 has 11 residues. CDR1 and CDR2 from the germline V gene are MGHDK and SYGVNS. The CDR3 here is CASATGDEQFF. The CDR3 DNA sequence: TGTGCCAGCGCCACGGGGGATGAGCAGTTCTTC.